This T cell receptor (beta chain) was retrieved from a study of identical twins. TCRdb processed the 5' RACE reads anew with MiXCR; each CDR3 protein has one entry. The sample yields about 220,000 distinct CDR3 sequences, roughly 7.5% seen once. This clonotype appeared a few times. The antigen is undetermined. V dropped 5 bases and J dropped 0 bases, with 10 bases sitting between them. Per the germline V gene, CDR1 is SEHNR and CDR2 is FQNEAQ (reference sequence). There are 15 residues in the CDR3. Study-wide findings and caveats: Sequences that were beta out-of-frame showed weaker excess twin sharing. Abundant beta clonotypes from cord blood bore fewer insertions; memory repertoires lacked this pattern.

These same data were also listed under a study on yellow fever vaccine responses in identical twins.

The specimen was memory (CD45RO+) T cells sorted from blood. This TCR derives from a woman under 30 in good health. The chain has TRBV7-9 and TRBJ1-4; D remains unclear. The CDR3 DNA is TGTGCCAGCAGCCGCAAAGTTGCAACTAATGAAAAACTGTTTTTT. It yields the protein CASSRKVATNEKLFF.